This T cell receptor (beta chain) was documented in a study of T cell responses to AZD1222 COVID-19 vaccine. A few counts support this clone. The antigen is unknown. The table came from immunoSEQ multiplex PCR; TCRdb's copy has only in-frame clones and leaves some out. Of roughly 120,000 clones in the sample, around 87% were seen once. Points from the study as a whole: Nearly half of spike-specific TCRs reportedly target variant regions that are unmutated in the B.1.351 and B.1.1.7 variants.

The sample consisted of peripheral blood, taken on day 0 of AZD1222 vaccination. The TCR sequence derives from an adult in good health.

CDR3 region: CASSTASGQLLGEQYF. CDR3 in DNA: TGTGCCAGCAGCACAGCGTCAGGACAGCTATTGGGCGAGCAGTACTTC. V is TRBV25-1 and J is TRBJ2-7; a possible D gene is TRBD1 (6 bases). CDR3 length: 16 amino acids. The V gene lost 6 bases and the J gene lost 6 bases, with 24 bases spanning the gap. Germline CDR1 reads MGHDK; CDR2 reads SYGVNS.